A single sample gave rise to the 13 T cell receptor beta chains below, sequenced in a study of cytomegalovirus exposure and HLA in healthy donors. Amplification used 60 Vbeta primers and 13 Jbeta primers. Sequenced by immunoSEQ multiplex PCR; TCRdb stores in-frame clones only, minus some. The table has approximately 75,000 clones, around 80% seen once. The sample taken for sequencing was PBMCs. These receptors came from a male donor in good health and CMV-seronegative.

The CDR3 loop reads CASSPLGTGGPLNTEAFF. CDR3 DNA sequence: TGTGCCAGCAGTCCCCTCGGGACGGGAGGGCCATTAAACACTGAAGCTTTCTTT. The rearrangement uses TRBV27 and TRBJ1-1, with TRBD1 as a possible D gene (5 bases). Germline V lookup: CDR1 MNHEY, CDR2 SMNVEV (reference sequence). The CDR3 extends over 18 amino acids. V lost 5 bases to trimming and J lost 2 bases, with 24 bases between them.

This sequence joins TRBV6-1 and TRBJ1-4; 7 bases match TRBD1. Trimming cost V 5 bases and J 5 bases; bases outside gene matches: 8. CDR1 and CDR2 from the germline V gene are MNHNS and SASEGT. This CDR3 comprises 15 residues. The CDR3 loop is CASSTQGQRNEKLFF. Here the CDR3 DNA reads TGTGCCAGCAGTACACAGGGACAGAGGAATGAAAAACTGTTTTTT.

The chain carries TRBV7-2 and TRBJ1-6, with 10 bases aligning to TRBD1. The CDR3 spans 18 residues. Germline lookup yields CDR1 SGHTA and CDR2 FQGNSA. V lost 5 bases, J lost 0 bases, and 7 bases stayed unmatched. CDR3 in amino acids: CASSVPGQGYSYNSPLHF. In DNA form, the CDR3 reads TGTGCCAGCAGCGTTCCGGGACAGGGGTACTCCTATAATTCACCCCTCCACTTT.

DNA of the CDR3: TGTGCCAGCGACCTTGGAGGGGCGGGGGTCTTACGGGGTGAGCAGTTCTTC. Residues: CASDLGGAGVLRGEQFF. The V gene is TRBV5-4, the J gene TRBJ2-1, with 7 bases identical to TRBD2. CDR3 length: 17 residues. CDR1 is SGHNT and CDR2 is YYREEE in the germline V gene (reference sequence). With V trimmed by 7 bases and J by 9 bases, 22 bases remained unmatched. The variable domain in full, completed from reference TRBV5-4 and TRBJ2-1, reads ETGVTQSPTHLIKTRGQQVTLRCSSQSGHNTVSWYQQALGQGPQFIFQYYREEENGRGNFPPRFSGLQFPNYSSELNVNALELDDSALYLCASDLGGAGVLRGEQFFGPGTRLTVL.

The J gene is TRBJ2-1, the V gene TRBV27; the D gene is possibly TRBD2 (5 bases). Trimming cost V 3 bases and J 7 bases, with 13 bases left between them. Germline V lookup: CDR1 MNHEY, CDR2 SMNVEV (reference sequence). CDR3 size: 14 residues. The chain's CDR3 is CASSFRLARNEQFF. Here the CDR3 DNA reads TGTGCCAGCAGTTTCCGGCTAGCAAGGAATGAGCAGTTCTTC.

The chain combines TRBV4-1 with TRBJ2-7; 10 nucleotides agree with TRBD1. Germline CDR1 and CDR2: MGHRA and YSYEKL. The CDR3 is made up of 15 amino acids. With 0 bases clipped from V and 3 bases from J, the junction kept 2 bases outside the gene matches. CDR3 loop: CASSQEGTGVYEQYF. In DNA form, the CDR3 reads TGCGCCAGCAGCCAAGAAGGGACAGGGGTCTACGAGCAGTACTTC.

This chain links TRBV9 with TRBJ2-2; 12 nucleotides agree with TRBD2. The CDR3 loop spans 16 amino acids. From germline, CDR1 is SGDLS and CDR2 YYNGEE. V shed 0 bases and J 7 bases; nucleotides not matched to a gene: 4. The CDR3: CASSVVLAGGNGELFF. CDR3 sequence (DNA): TGTGCCAGCAGCGTAGTTCTAGCGGGAGGGAACGGGGAGCTGTTTTTT.

The chain couples TRBV6-5 to TRBJ2-7, with D perhaps matching TRBD2 (5 bases). Germline CDR1 is MNHEY and CDR2 is SVGAGI. There are 11 residues in the CDR3. V was trimmed by 8 bases and J by 4 bases, leaving 9 bases between them. DNA for the CDR3: TGTGCCAGCCTCCGGGGTTACGAGCAGTACTTC. Encoded protein: CASLRGYEQYF.

The V call is TRBV9, the J call TRBJ2-7, with TRBD2 matching 14 bases. The germline V gene has CDR1 SGDLS and CDR2 YYNGEE. After removal of 3 bases from V and 3 bases from J, the junction contained 5 bases not matched to a gene. CDR3 length equals 16 residues. The DNA of the CDR3 is TGTGCCAGCAGCGAAACCGGGACTAGCGGGAGCTACGAGCAGTACTTC. This encodes CASSETGTSGSYEQYF.

The rearrangement joins TRBV25-1 to TRBJ2-7; weak D call: TRBD1 (6 bases). V was trimmed by 4 bases and J by 1 base, leaving 14 bases between them. This CDR3 region has 15 residues. CDR1 MGHDK and CDR2 SYGVNS come from the germline V gene. CDR3 amino acids: CASSVDPTGSYEQYF. CDR3 DNA sequence: TGTGCCAGCAGTGTAGACCCGACAGGATCCTACGAGCAGTACTTC.

This clone has only one observation. Compared with germline, one end of the junction differs, possibly owing to a read error. The chain recombines TRBV5-1 with TRBJ1-2; 8 positions match TRBD1. Germline V gene data show CDR1 as SGHRS and CDR2 as YFSETQ. The CDR3 is 13 amino acids. The CDR3 nucleotides are TGCGCCAGCAACGGACAGGGCAACTATGGCTACCCCTTC. It encodes CASNGQGNYGYPF.

The CDR3 loop reads CASSTIQENEQFF. The CDR3 DNA follows: TGCGCCAGCAGCACTATACAGGAGAATGAGCAGTTCTTC. This rearrangement joins TRBV5-1 to TRBJ2-1; D may be TRBD1 (5 bases). V gave up 4 bases and J gave up 7 bases, with 12 bases separating them. There are 13 residues in the CDR3. CDR1 is SGHRS and CDR2 is YFSETQ in the germline V gene. Using reference TRBV5-1 and TRBJ2-1 for the parts outside the CDR3, the full variable domain is KAGVTQTPRYLIKTRGQQVTLSCSPISGHRSVSWYQQTPGQGLQFLFEYFSETQRNKGNFPGRFSGRQFSNSRSEMNVSTLELGDSALYLCASSTIQENEQFFGPGTRLTVL.

This chain links TRBV4-1 with TRBJ2-5; D unresolved. This CDR3 spans 17 amino acids. The ends were cut back, 1 base at V and 2 bases at J, with 17 bases in the middle. Per the germline V gene, CDR1 is MGHRA and CDR2 is YSYEKL. The CDR3 nucleotides read TGCGCCAGCAGCCAAGGAGTTCGTGGTACCGGGCAAGAGACCCAGTACTTC. This encodes CASSQGVRGTGQETQYF.